This T cell receptor beta chain derives from a study of cytomegalovirus exposure and HLA in healthy donors. As to this clone: What it binds is not known.

The PCR contained 60 Vbeta and 13 Jbeta primers. Here immunoSEQ multiplex PCR was the method, and the copy in TCRdb shows in-frame clones only, minus some. Of 150,000 to 180,000 clones in the sample, approximately 80% were seen once. CDR1 is ENHRY, CDR2 SYGVKD, per germline. Trimming removed 5 bases from V and 2 bases from J; junction bases left unmatched: 5. The CDR3 covers 16 residues. Findings and limits, study-wide: Analyzed later, association rates of TCRs varied across HLA loci, with DRB1 most and HLA-C fewest. The study assumed roughly uniform donor sequencing depth for presence/absence analyses. V- and J-gene trimming in TCR beta was tied to a missense DCLRE1C variant by an analysis performed later. The classifier, whose performance was assessed in both the original and validation cohorts, reportedly diagnosed cytomegalovirus status with high specificity and sensitivity.

The chain uses TRBV10-3 and TRBJ2-2; 10 bases match TRBD2. The sample taken for sequencing was PBMCs. The receptor comes from a woman aged 40 to 49 in good health and CMV-seronegative. CDR3 nucleotide sequence: TGTGCCATCAGTTCCTCTAGCGGGGGAAACACCGGGGAGCTGTTTTTT. As protein: CAISSSSGGNTGELFF.